This T cell receptor beta chain was observed in a study of blood T cell repertoires in COVID-19. Profiling relied on immunoSEQ multiplex PCR, and the TCRdb table lists in-frame clones only, not all of them. Here the sample spans approximately 330,000 clones, over 80% being singletons. Trimming stripped 3 bases from V and 5 bases from J, with 21 bases between. Looked up from germline, CDR1 is SGHDT and CDR2 is YYEEEE. The CDR3 length is 16 residues. Material: peripheral blood. The TCR was taken from a man aged 30 to 39 with COVID-19, enrolled during active disease. V usage is TRBV5-6 and J usage is TRBJ2-7, with D possibly matching TRBD2 (5 bases). The CDR3, as DNA: TGTGCCAGCAGCTCCGCCCCCCGACTATTCATCAACGAGCAGTACTTC. Its protein product is CASSSAPRLFINEQYF. The variable domain in full, completed from reference TRBV5-6 and TRBJ2-7, reads DAGVTQSPTHLIKTRGQQVTLRCSPKSGHDTVSWYQQALGQGPQFIFQYYEEEERQRGNFPDRFSGHQFPNYSSELNVNALLLGDSALYLCASSSAPRLFINEQYFGPGTRLTVT.